This is a list of T cell receptor beta chains from one sample in a study of OX40 agonist ivuxolimab in advanced cancers. This table comes from immunoSEQ multiplex PCR, and its TCRdb copy is limited to in-frame clones, with some not included. The top ten clones hold approximately 21% of a sample with around 40,000 clones, roughly 80% of them seen once. The sample in question was CD4+ or CD8+ T cells sorted from blood, obtained in a trial of the OX40 agonist ivuxolimab. The receptors come from an adult with an advanced solid tumor such as melanoma, head and neck, liver or kidney cancer. Both conserved end residues are part of each CDR3. A D gene is named only where the DNA matches it firmly. Size values are once, few and many counts, or a class for expanded clones, and some rows have none.

V gene: TRBV10-1; clone size: -; D gene: -; J gene: TRBJ1-1; CDR3 DNA: TGCGCCAGCAGCGCCAGGACCCGAACCGGAGCTTTCTTT; CDR3 protein: CASSARTRTGAFF
V gene: TRBV7-3; clone size: -; D gene: -; J gene: TRBJ1-1; CDR3 DNA: TGTGCCAGCAGCTTAATCGGCACCACTGAAGCTTTCTTT; CDR3 protein: CASSLIGTTEAFF
V gene: TRBV6-1; clone size: -; D gene: -; J gene: TRBJ2-4; CDR3 DNA: TGTGCTTCCAAGGCGGGACAAGCCAAAAACATTCAGTACTTC; CDR3 protein: CASKAGQAKNIQYF
V gene: TRBV27; clone size: -; D gene: -; J gene: TRBJ2-2; CDR3 DNA: TGTGCCAGCAGTTTGAGACAAGGAGGCACCGGGGAGCTGTTTTTT; CDR3 protein: CASSLRQGGTGELFF
V gene: TRBV7-2; clone size: -; D gene: TRBD2; J gene: TRBJ2-1; CDR3 DNA: TGTGCCAGCAGCTTAACTAGCGGGAGTGTCTACAATGAGCAGTTCTTC; CDR3 protein: CASSLTSGSVYNEQFF
V gene: TRBV6-5; clone size: -; D gene: TRBD1; J gene: TRBJ1-5; CDR3 DNA: TGTGCCAGCAGTTACCCCGGGACAGGCGTTATGGTGCCCCAGCATTTT; CDR3 protein: CASSYPGTGVMVPQHF
V gene: TRBV5-8; clone size: once; D gene: -; J gene: TRBJ1-1; CDR3 DNA: TGTGCCAGCAGCCCGCAGGGAGGTATCACTGAAGCTTTCTTT; CDR3 protein: CASSPQGGITEAFF
V gene: TRBV28; clone size: -; D gene: -; J gene: TRBJ2-1; CDR3 DNA: TGTGCCAGCAGCTACCAAGGATTAAGGGGCCGAAAGAACAATGAGCAGTTCTTC; CDR3 protein: CASSYQGLRGRKNNEQFF
V gene: TRBV5-1; clone size: -; D gene: TRBD1; J gene: TRBJ1-2; CDR3 DNA: TGCGCCAGCAGCTCGACAGGGAGGAACGGCTATGGCTACACCTTC; CDR3 protein: CASSSTGRNGYGYTF
V gene: TRBV14; clone size: once; D gene: -; J gene: TRBJ2-2; CDR3 DNA: TGTGCCAGCAGCCTAAACACCGGGGAGCTGTTTTTT; CDR3 protein: CASSLNTGELFF
V gene: TRBV11-2; clone size: -; D gene: TRBD1; J gene: TRBJ1-1; CDR3 DNA: TGTGCCAGCAGCTGGGGTTTGAGGGGGCCGGGGATGAACACTGAAGCTTTCTTT; CDR3 protein: CASSWGLRGPGMNTEAFF
V gene: TRBV28; clone size: medium-sized; D gene: -; J gene: TRBJ2-1; CDR3 DNA: TGTGCCAGCTCTGGAATAGCGGAGAGCTCCTACAATGAGCAGTTCTTC; CDR3 protein: CASSGIAESSYNEQFF
V gene: TRBV6-6; clone size: -; D gene: TRBD2; J gene: TRBJ2-1; CDR3 DNA: TGTGCCAGCAGTACTAGCGGGAGTTGGAATGAGCAGTTCTTC; CDR3 protein: CASSTSGSWNEQFF
V gene: TRBV7-9; clone size: medium-sized; D gene: -; J gene: TRBJ2-7; CDR3 DNA: TGTGCCAGCAGCAAGACCATTTACGAGCAGTACTTC; CDR3 protein: CASSKTIYEQYF
V gene: TRBV6-1; clone size: -; D gene: TRBD1; J gene: TRBJ2-7; CDR3 DNA: TGTGCCAGCTTGGGACAGGGGGCCTACGAGCAGTACTTC; CDR3 protein: CASLGQGAYEQYF
V gene: TRBV30; clone size: -; D gene: -; J gene: TRBJ2-7; CDR3 DNA: TGTGCCTGGAGTGTACTAGGGGACCGGAGGGCCTACGAGCAGTACTTC; CDR3 protein: CAWSVLGDRRAYEQYF
V gene: TRBV19; clone size: -; D gene: -; J gene: TRBJ2-1; CDR3 DNA: TGTGCCAGCTCCGGGAACGTGCAAAATGAGCAGTTCTTC; CDR3 protein: CASSGNVQNEQFF
V gene: TRBV28; clone size: once; D gene: -; J gene: TRBJ2-6; CDR3 DNA: TGTGCCAGCAGTTACGGGATGGGGGGTACTGGGGCCAACGTCCTGACTTTC; CDR3 protein: CASSYGMGGTGANVLTF
V gene: TRBV28; clone size: -; D gene: -; J gene: TRBJ1-5; CDR3 DNA: TGTGCCAGCAGTTTAGCAGGAGCGATGAAGCCCCAGCATTTT; CDR3 protein: CASSLAGAMKPQHF
V gene: TRBV4-1; clone size: -; D gene: -; J gene: TRBJ1-3; CDR3 DNA: TGCGCCAGCAGCCAAGGGGTCGGGGCCAGCACCATATATTTT; CDR3 protein: CASSQGVGASTIYF
V gene: TRBV7-3; clone size: -; D gene: TRBD2; J gene: TRBJ2-2; CDR3 DNA: TGTGCCAGCAGCTTATGGGCGGTGGGGCTAGCGGGATACACCGGGGAGCTGTTTTTT; CDR3 protein: CASSLWAVGLAGYTGELFF
V gene: TRBV28; clone size: once; D gene: TRBD1; J gene: TRBJ2-7; CDR3 DNA: TGTGCCAGCAGTTCGAGACAGGGTTTGTCCTACGAGCAGTACTTC; CDR3 protein: CASSSRQGLSYEQYF
V gene: TRBV11-3; clone size: -; D gene: TRBD2; J gene: TRBJ2-5; CDR3 DNA: TGTGCCAGCAGCGCTGGGACTAGCCCCTTTCTGGGCCAGTACTTC; CDR3 protein: CASSAGTSPFLGQYF
V gene: TRBV6-1; clone size: -; D gene: TRBD1; J gene: TRBJ2-7; CDR3 DNA: TGTGCCAGCAGTGAATCCCGGACAGGGCATTTAGGCGAGCAGTACTTC; CDR3 protein: CASSESRTGHLGEQYF
V gene: TRBV23-1; clone size: -; D gene: TRBD1; J gene: TRBJ2-3; CDR3 DNA: TGCGCCAGCAGTCAATCCGAGGGGGCCACCCGCACAGATACGCAGTATTTT; CDR3 protein: CASSQSEGATRTDTQYF
V gene: TRBV2; clone size: -; D gene: TRBD2; J gene: TRBJ2-3; CDR3 DNA: TGTGCCAGCAGGATCGGGACTAGCGGGACAAACCCTACAGATACGCAGTATTTT; CDR3 protein: CASRIGTSGTNPTDTQYF
V gene: TRBV19; clone size: few; D gene: TRBD2; J gene: TRBJ2-7; CDR3 DNA: TGTGCCAGTAACAGGGAGACTAGCGGCCCCTACGAGCAGTACTTC; CDR3 protein: CASNRETSGPYEQYF
V gene: TRBV30; clone size: few; D gene: -; J gene: TRBJ1-2; CDR3 DNA: TGTGCCTGGAGTGGGGAAAGGAATGGCTACACCTTC; CDR3 protein: CAWSGERNGYTF
V gene: TRBV19; clone size: -; D gene: -; J gene: TRBJ2-7; CDR3 DNA: TGTGCCAGTAGTATAACGGGAGCAAGCTCCTACGAGCAGTACTTC; CDR3 protein: CASSITGASSYEQYF
V gene: TRBV21-1; clone size: -; D gene: -; J gene: TRBJ1-3; CDR3 DNA: TGTGCCAGCAGCAAGCGGACAGGGGCTGGAAACACCATATATTTT; CDR3 protein: CASSKRTGAGNTIYF
V gene: TRBV6-5; clone size: few; D gene: -; J gene: TRBJ2-7; CDR3 DNA: TGTGCCGTACGAGGGACCTCCTACGAGCAGTACTTC; CDR3 protein: CAVRGTSYEQYF
V gene: TRBV7-8; clone size: -; D gene: -; J gene: TRBJ2-1; CDR3 DNA: TGTGCCAGCAGCCCCTCGACGGCCTACAATGAGCAGTTCTTC; CDR3 protein: CASSPSTAYNEQFF
V gene: TRBV5-6; clone size: -; D gene: TRBD1; J gene: TRBJ1-3; CDR3 DNA: TGTGCCAGCAGCAGGGACAGCAACTCTGGAAACACCATATATTTT; CDR3 protein: CASSRDSNSGNTIYF
V gene: TRBV6-1; clone size: -; D gene: TRBD1; J gene: TRBJ1-5; CDR3 DNA: TGTGCCAGCAGTGATCGGGGACAGACCTATAGCAATCAGCCCCAGCATTTT; CDR3 protein: CASSDRGQTYSNQPQHF
V gene: TRBV29-1; clone size: -; D gene: -; J gene: TRBJ2-5; CDR3 DNA: TGCAGCGTTGATTCCAGGGTCGGCGAGACCCAGTACTTC; CDR3 protein: CSVDSRVGETQYF
V gene: TRBV5-1; clone size: -; D gene: -; J gene: TRBJ1-1; CDR3 DNA: TGCGCCAGCAGCTTAACTTTCATGAACACTGAAGCTTTCTTT; CDR3 protein: CASSLTFMNTEAFF
V gene: TRBV5-6; clone size: -; D gene: -; J gene: TRBJ2-5; CDR3 DNA: TGTGCCAGCAGCTTGGCGTCCCCCACCGGGGGGACCCAGTACTTC; CDR3 protein: CASSLASPTGGTQYF
V gene: TRBV6-1; clone size: -; D gene: -; J gene: TRBJ2-1; CDR3 DNA: TGTGCCAGCAGTAACGGACCGACCGGTGAGCAGTTCTTC; CDR3 protein: CASSNGPTGEQFF
V gene: TRBV29-1; clone size: once; D gene: TRBD2; J gene: TRBJ2-2; CDR3 DNA: TGCAGCGTAAGACTAGCGGGACGGACCGCCGGGGAGCTGTTTTTT; CDR3 protein: CSVRLAGRTAGELFF
V gene: TRBV19; clone size: -; D gene: TRBD2; J gene: TRBJ2-5; CDR3 DNA: TGTGCCAGTAGTATAACTCCTCTAGCGGGGGGCTACCAAGAGACCCAGTACTTC; CDR3 protein: CASSITPLAGGYQETQYF
V gene: TRBV6-1; clone size: -; D gene: -; J gene: TRBJ2-1; CDR3 DNA: TGTGCCAGCACGGACAGCTACAATGAGCAGTTCTTC; CDR3 protein: CASTDSYNEQFF
V gene: TRBV6-1; clone size: -; D gene: -; J gene: TRBJ2-1; CDR3 DNA: TGTGCCAGCAGTGTAGGAAGGCTAAGCTCCTACAATGAGCAGTTCTTC; CDR3 protein: CASSVGRLSSYNEQFF
V gene: TRBV6-1; clone size: few; D gene: -; J gene: TRBJ1-1; CDR3 DNA: TGTGCCAGCAGTGCCTCACCAATTGGAGGTAAAACTGAAGCTTTCTTT; CDR3 protein: CASSASPIGGKTEAFF
V gene: TRBV11-3; clone size: -; D gene: -; J gene: TRBJ2-7; CDR3 DNA: TGTGCCAGCAGCTTCGGCCCTCAAGACGAGCAGTACTTC; CDR3 protein: CASSFGPQDEQYF
V gene: TRBV5-1; clone size: -; D gene: TRBD1; J gene: TRBJ2-2; CDR3 DNA: TGCGCCAGCAGCGCAACTACAGGGGCCGGGGAGCTGTTTTTT; CDR3 protein: CASSATTGAGELFF
V gene: TRBV23-1; clone size: -; D gene: TRBD1; J gene: TRBJ1-5; CDR3 DNA: TGCGCCAGCATCCGACACAGGGGAAGCAATCAGCCCCAGCATTTT; CDR3 protein: CASIRHRGSNQPQHF
V gene: TRBV7-2; clone size: -; D gene: -; J gene: TRBJ2-7; CDR3 DNA: TGTGCCAGCAGCTTCGGCACGACCTACGAGCAGTACTTC; CDR3 protein: CASSFGTTYEQYF